This is a list of T cell receptor beta chains from one sample in a study of T cell repertoires in cytomegalovirus infection. TCRdb reprocessed the reads via MiXCR and lists one record per CDR3 protein. The sample records about 130,000 distinct CDR3 sequences, 8.8% being singletons. Sequenced: PBMCs. The receptors here all came from a human donor in good health (CMV status not recorded). Some clones in this sample may be carry-over from other donors' samples. Each CDR3 is given with its conserved first and last residue.

j_call	v_call	cdr3_aa
TRBJ2-3	TRBV20-1	CSATLAGGPDTQYF
TRBJ1-2	TRBV7-9	CASSGRDSLIYGYTF
TRBJ2-3	TRBV19	CASSITTASTDTQYF
TRBJ1-4	TRBV7-2	CASSDSQGSRKLFF
TRBJ2-3	TRBV2	CASSKSGVSPDTQYF
TRBJ1-5	TRBV7-2	CASSLGLSNQPQHF
TRBJ1-5	TRBV29-1	CSALISGSGGQPQHF
TRBJ2-7	TRBV7-2	CASSLVGGGRISTYEQYF
TRBJ2-7	TRBV20-1	CSAPARGAEQYF
TRBJ2-1	TRBV7-2	CASSLAASSSYNEQFF
TRBJ1-1	TRBV20-1	CSALRPPREAFF
TRBJ1-5	TRBV7-2	CASSLAGTVNQPQHF
TRBJ2-7	TRBV20-1	CSASHPGKTNSYEQYF
TRBJ1-1	TRBV2	CASSAQGAGSTEAFF
TRBJ1-6	TRBV7-2	CASSGTGISYNSPLHF
TRBJ2-3	TRBV12-3/TRBV12-4	CASGSQGYGDTQYF
TRBJ2-7	TRBV7-2	CASSPAVLAGSSYEQYF
TRBJ2-5	TRBV29-1	CSVELGLPRGWTQYF
TRBJ1-1	TRBV5-1	CASSPGYGRNTEAFF
TRBJ1-5	TRBV28	CAVSLPTGRNQPQHF
TRBJ1-2	TRBV28	CASGGGSNYGYTF
TRBJ1-4	TRBV28	CASSLGRGNEKLFF
TRBJ1-1	TRBV2	CASTWTYNTEAFF
TRBJ2-3	TRBV5-1	CASSSLGTADTQYF
TRBJ2-7	TRBV20-1	CSVYNRGEQYF
TRBJ2-7	TRBV4-1	CASSQARANSYEQYF
TRBJ2-1	TRBV4-2	CASSPLAGGPYNEQFF
TRBJ2-3	TRBV28	CASSLESLTDTQYF
TRBJ2-7	TRBV12-3/TRBV12-4	CASSPDRGLYEQYF
TRBJ2-2	TRBV19	CASSMTWGAGELFF
TRBJ1-2	TRBV29-1	CSVDTGLNYGYTF
TRBJ2-5	TRBV30	CAWSEAGITQETQYF
TRBJ2-5	TRBV12-3/TRBV12-4	CASSPPGLAGRGETQYF
TRBJ2-5	TRBV2	CASSDHRDLPSETQYF
TRBJ2-5	TRBV12-3/TRBV12-4	CASSLGNQETQYF
TRBJ2-2	TRBV5-4	CASSLLSGWEGGELFF
TRBJ2-1	TRBV27	CASSLLFGLQSYNEQFF
TRBJ2-1	TRBV11-3	CASSLRGTEQFF
TRBJ1-5	TRBV12-3/TRBV12-4	CASSFPRRGNQPQHF
TRBJ1-1	TRBV20-1	CSARGREKVGAFF
TRBJ1-2	TRBV7-9	CASSRRQGPHTF
TRBJ1-1	TRBV29-1	CSVESRTSTEAFF
TRBJ2-5	TRBV7-2	CASSLSNLQKETQYF
TRBJ2-2	TRBV5-4	CASSPGQGSKSGELFF
TRBJ1-2	TRBV7-9	CASSFGAVPINYGYTF
TRBJ1-1	TRBV5-4	CASSRALTGEGSEAFF
TRBJ1-5	TRBV7-8	CASSFGEYSNQPQHF
TRBJ2-3	TRBV7-2	CASSLQGAPPDTQYF
TRBJ1-1	TRBV6-5	CASSSPGAVGTEAFF
TRBJ2-2	TRBV2	CASSSIDSRTGELFF
TRBJ2-7	TRBV20-1	CSANRVVAYEQYF
TRBJ2-2	TRBV7-2	CASSFWDQATGELFF
TRBJ2-7	TRBV6-5	CASSGRRASYEQYF
TRBJ2-3	TRBV3-1	CASSPQSGYSTDTQYF
TRBJ1-1	TRBV20-1	CSAREGTGVNTEAFF